A single sample is the source of the 31 T cell receptor beta chains below, sequenced in a study of shared clonotypes between healthy human individuals. Naive CD8 cells lacked CD45RO, underwent positive selection for CCR7 and left out terminally differentiated effector memory CD45RA+ cells. This table comes from immunoSEQ multiplex PCR, and its TCRdb copy is limited to in-frame clones, with some not included. The sample carries about 1,800,000 clones, less than 95% recorded once. The material sequenced was naive CD8+ T cells sorted from blood. These TCRs come from a man between 18 and 35 years old in good health.

This rearrangement joins TRBV6-5 to TRBJ2-3; 8 bases match TRBD2. J lost 7 bases, V lost 8 bases, and 8 bases had no gene match. The CDR3 sequence is 13 residues long. Germline V CDR1 and CDR2: MNHEY, SVGAGI. The CDR3 loop reads CASSGGGPYTQYF. CDR3 bases: TGTGCCAGCTCTGGCGGGGGGCCATATACGCAGTATTTT.

CDR3 bases: TGTGCCAGCAGCTTAGTCAACTACGAGCAGTACTTC. This translates into CASSLVNYEQYF. The rearrangement joins TRBV7-8 to TRBJ2-7; D remains ambiguous. Trimming removed 1 base at V and 3 bases at J, with 4 bases between. The CDR3 contains 12 residues. The germline gives CDR1 SGHVS, CDR2 FQNEAQ.

V gene TRBV7-2 combines with J gene TRBJ2-7; D is undetermined. Trimming cost V 5 bases and J 4 bases, with 12 bases left between them. Per the germline V gene, CDR1 is SGHTA and CDR2 is FQGNSA. This CDR3 has 13 residues. The CDR3 DNA reads as TGTGCCAGCAGCCAGTGGACGGATTACGAGCAGTACTTC. This gives the protein CASSQWTDYEQYF.

V and J are TRBV5-1 and TRBJ2-2; a weak D match, TRBD2 (6 bases). The germline V and J ends were trimmed by 7 bases and 4 bases, with 20 bases remaining between them. The CDR3 has 16 amino acids. Looked up from germline, CDR1 is SGHRS and CDR2 is YFSETQ. The CDR3 is CASQSLTGLGTGELFF. In nucleotides, the CDR3 is TGCGCCAGCCAATCCCTAACGGGACTCGGCACCGGGGAGCTGTTTTTT.

J is TRBJ2-3 and V is TRBV7-9; unclear D gene. The V end lost 2 bases, the J end lost 6 bases, and 15 bases lay between the germline ends. Germline V lookup: CDR1 SEHNR, CDR2 FQNEAQ (reference sequence). This CDR3 comprises 15 residues. The chain's CDR3 is CASSLLGSRQDTQYF. CDR3 nucleotide sequence: TGTGCCAGCAGCTTACTCGGTAGCCGGCAGGATACGCAGTATTTT.

Comment on this clone: In this CDR3 the conserved last residue, phenylalanine or tryptophan, is missing, so a read error is likely. This chain connects TRBV6-6 to TRBJ2-7, with D hard to call. V was trimmed by 2 bases and J by 2 bases, leaving 10 bases between them. The CDR3 totals 14 residues. Germline CDR1 is MNHNY and CDR2 is SVGAGI (reference sequence). CDR3 amino acids: CASSYPTITYEQYL. Written as DNA, the CDR3 is TGTGCCAGCAGTTACCCGACAATCACCTACGAGCAGTACCTC.

A remark on this clone: This sample also contains other DNA sequences that code for the same CDR3. The CDR3 region has the DNA TGTGCCAGCAGTTACTCGACGGGTCCCACTGAAGCTTTCTTT. Amino acid sequence: CASSYSTGPTEAFF. The J gene is TRBJ1-1, the V gene TRBV6-5; D call uncertain. The CDR3 loop spans 14 amino acids. With 0 bases removed from V and 4 bases from J, the gap between germline ends came to 9 bases. Per the germline V gene, CDR1 is MNHEY and CDR2 is SVGAGI.

The CDR3 bases are TGTGCCAGCAGCTTTAGCGGGGGCCCTGACACTGAAGCTTTCTTT. It encodes CASSFSGGPDTEAFF. The chain uses TRBV5-4 and TRBJ1-1, with D possibly TRBD1 on 6 matching bases. The CDR3 loop spans 15 amino acids. CDR1 is SGHNT, CDR2 YYREEE, per germline (reference sequence). The V and J ends lost 2 bases and 3 bases respectively, with 14 bases between them.

J is TRBJ2-5 and V is TRBV5-1; D is undetermined. V was cut by 4 bases and J by 3 bases, with 37 bases left in between. The CDR3 is 22 residues long. CDR1 is SGHRS and CDR2 is YFSETQ in the germline V gene. The CDR3 coding sequence is TGCGCCAGCAGCCGTTTTCAGTGGTATGACAAGGGTTCCCCTTCTCTTAAAGAGACCCAGTACTTC. Translation gives CASSRFQWYDKGSPSLKETQYF.

This clone has a single count. The rearrangement links TRBV4-3 to TRBJ2-1; D assignment may be TRBD1 or TRBD2 (5 bases each). The CDR3 is 15 amino acids. Trimming pared 3 bases from V and 5 bases from J, leaving 14 bases between. From germline, CDR1 is LGHNA and CDR2 YSLEER. This CDR3 reads CASSQGSGRDNEQFF. The CDR3 DNA reads as TGCGCCAGCAGCCAGGGGTCGGGGCGGGACAATGAGCAGTTCTTC.

The chain joins TRBV5-4 to TRBJ2-3; 10 bases fit TRBD2. CDR3 length equals 16 residues. V lost 5 bases to trimming and J lost 4 bases; unmatched junction nucleotides: 10. Germline CDR1 and CDR2: SGHNT and YYREEE (reference sequence). This chain's CDR3 is CASRGELAGAPDTQYF. The CDR3 DNA sequence: TGTGCCAGCAGGGGGGAGCTAGCGGGAGCACCAGATACGCAGTATTTT.

V is TRBV5-6 and J is TRBJ2-5; 10 bases line up with TRBD2. Germline V gene lookup returns CDR1 SGHDT and CDR2 YYEEEE. The J segment lost 2 bases and the V segment lost 1 base, leaving 8 bases of the junction unmatched. The CDR3 is 17 amino acids. CDR3 residues: CASSLHPGLAEQETQYF. The CDR3, as DNA: TGTGCCAGCAGCTTGCACCCCGGACTAGCGGAACAAGAGACCCAGTACTTC.

V is TRBV19 and J is TRBJ2-1; D gene ambiguous. This CDR3 contains 11 residues. V was trimmed by 6 bases and J by 10 bases, leaving 10 bases between them. Germline-derived CDR1 and CDR2 are LNHDA and SQIVND (reference sequence). CDR3 sequence: CASSSTIEQFF. Here the CDR3 DNA reads TGTGCCAGTAGCTCAACTATCGAGCAGTTCTTC.

The chain has TRBV5-1 and TRBJ1-2; weak D call: TRBD1 (6 bases). Germline CDR1 is SGHRS and CDR2 is YFSETQ. The V end was cut by 3 bases, the J end by 1 base, with 16 bases between. This CDR3 region has 16 residues. CDR3 sequence reads: CASSSLRQGLNYGYTF. The CDR3 nucleotides are TGCGCCAGCAGCTCCCTTCGGCAGGGGCTTAACTATGGCTACACCTTC.

This chain links TRBV16 with TRBJ1-2; D unclear. The CDR3 sequence is 11 residues long. With 6 bases removed from V and 2 bases from J, the gap between germline ends came to 4 bases. Germline CDR1 is KGHSY and CDR2 is FQNENV. The CDR3 coding sequence is TGTGCCAGCAGTCAGAACTATGGCTACACCTTC. Translating gives CASSQNYGYTF.

The chain recombines TRBV2 with TRBJ2-3, with 13 bases lining up with TRBD2. J lost 4 bases, V lost 2 bases, and 12 bases had no gene match. CDR1 and CDR2 (germline): SNHLY, FYNNEI. The CDR3 is 19 amino acids. The DNA for the CDR3 is TGTGCCAGCAGTGAATTTCAGGGACTAGCGGGACATGCGGCAGATACGCAGTATTTT. Protein product: CASSEFQGLAGHAADTQYF.

This chain joins TRBV27 and TRBJ2-7, with D hard to call. V was cut by 0 bases and J by 6 bases, with 9 bases left in between. Germline-derived CDR1 and CDR2 are MNHEY and SMNVEV (reference sequence). The CDR3 covers 13 residues. As DNA, the CDR3 is TGTGCCAGCAGTTTATCTCGTCTCTCCGAGCAGTACTTC. This encodes CASSLSRLSEQYF.

On this clone: Other DNA sequences in the sample encode the same CDR3. The chain has TRBV27 and TRBJ1-5; 9 nucleotides align to TRBD1. J gave up 5 bases and V 4 bases, and 3 bases lay outside the gene matches. This CDR3 comprises 14 residues. Germline CDR1 and CDR2: MNHEY and SMNVEV (reference sequence). CDR3 bases: TGTGCCAGCAGTTCGGGACAGGGTGATCAGCCCCAGCATTTT. Its translation: CASSSGQGDQPQHF.

The chain is built from TRBV4-1 and TRBJ1-6, with D perhaps TRBD1 (5 bases). Between the trimmed V and J ends, which lost 3 bases and 3 bases, there was a span of 12 bases. The V gene's germline CDR1 is MGHRA and CDR2 YSYEKL. CDR3 length: 16 residues. CDR3 region: CASSQGLQGYNSPLHF. The CDR3 nucleotides are TGCGCCAGCAGCCAGGGTCTGCAGGGCTATAATTCACCCCTCCACTTT.

The chain employs TRBV27 and TRBJ2-7; 8 nucleotides align to TRBD2. The CDR3 is 16 residues long. V shed 3 bases, J shed 2 bases, and the junction held 9 bases outside the gene matches. Germline CDR1 is MNHEY and CDR2 is SMNVEV (reference sequence). The CDR3 here is CASSFLSGAGAYEQYF. The DNA of the CDR3 is TGTGCCAGCAGTTTTCTGTCGGGAGCGGGGGCCTACGAGCAGTACTTC.

The chain employs TRBV2 and TRBJ2-3, with a tentative D call TRBD1 (6 bases). The CDR3 spans 16 residues. Trimming cost V 3 bases and J 5 bases, with 18 bases left between them. Germline V gene sequence: CDR1 SNHLY, CDR2 FYNNEI. The CDR3 reads CASSEQGQLSVDTQYF. In nucleotides, the CDR3 is TGTGCCAGCAGTGAGCAGGGGCAACTATCAGTAGATACGCAGTATTTT.

The chain employs TRBV4-1 and TRBJ2-7, with D unresolved. The V gene's germline CDR1 is MGHRA and CDR2 YSYEKL. The V end lost 0 bases, the J end lost 0 bases, and 9 bases lay between the germline ends. The CDR3 length is 15 residues. The CDR3 DNA follows: TGCGCCAGCAGCCAAGAGGGTCCACCCTCCTACGAGCAGTACTTC. Translated: CASSQEGPPSYEQYF.

The chain links TRBV7-8 to TRBJ2-2; D is perhaps TRBD1 (5 bases). This CDR3 is 17 amino acids long. The germline V gene has CDR1 SGHVS and CDR2 FQNEAQ. The V and J ends lost 3 bases and 0 bases respectively, with 14 bases between them. The CDR3 DNA reads TGTGCCAGCAGCTTGCCGACAGAACATCCGAACACCGGGGAGCTGTTTTTT. This encodes CASSLPTEHPNTGELFF.

This sequence joins TRBV6-6 and TRBJ2-7, with a tentative D call TRBD2 (5 bases). V was shortened by 10 bases and J by 4 bases, with 11 bases between the two germline ends. The germline V gene has CDR1 MNHNY and CDR2 SVGAGI (reference sequence). The length of the CDR3 is 11 residues. The CDR3 region has the DNA TGTGCCACCAGGAGCGGTTACGAGCAGTACTTC. Protein product: CATRSGYEQYF.

For this clone: Additional DNA sequences in this sample encode the identical CDR3. The gene calls are TRBV4-3 and TRBJ2-7; 9 bases are a match to TRBD1. The V segment lost 0 bases and the J segment 0 bases; nucleotides outside the gene matches: 0. CDR1 is LGHNA, CDR2 YSLEER, per germline. This CDR3 is built from 15 residues. Here the CDR3 reads CASSQEGQGSYEQYF. The CDR3 coding sequence is TGCGCCAGCAGCCAAGAGGGACAGGGCTCCTACGAGCAGTACTTC.

In its sample, this clone was seen once. The junction and the germline gene differ at one end; a read error may be behind it. The chain uses TRBV5-6 and TRBJ1-2; D might be TRBD1 (6 bases). Germline-derived CDR1 and CDR2 are SGHDT and YYEEEE. This CDR3 is 14 amino acids long. The CDR3 DNA sequence: TGTGCCAGCAGCTCCCCATCCCCCGACAGGCTTCATGCCTTC. It encodes CASSSPSPDRLHAF.

This clone was seen just once. The V call is TRBV27, the J call TRBJ2-1; tentative D call: TRBD2 (5 bases). Germline CDR1 and CDR2: MNHEY and SMNVEV (reference sequence). The V gene lost 10 bases and the J gene lost 7 bases, with 20 bases spanning the gap. This CDR3 region has 14 residues. CDR3 DNA sequence: TGTGCCACCGCGGTCGGGTCGGGGTTGAATGAGCAGTTCTTC. This codes for CATAVGSGLNEQFF.

The V call is TRBV9, the J call TRBJ2-4; 8 positions agree with TRBD2. CDR3 size: 15 residues. Germline CDR1 is SGDLS and CDR2 is YYNGEE. Trimming took 4 bases from V and 6 from J; bases not matched to a gene: 9. For the CDR3, the DNA is TGTGCCAGCAGCCTAGAGGGGACTAGTGGAAACATTCAGTACTTC. It codes for CASSLEGTSGNIQYF. Complete variable domain (other parts from reference TRBV9 and TRBJ2-4): DSGVTQTPKHLITATGQRVTLRCSPRSGDLSVYWYQQSLDQGLQFLIQYYNGEERAKGNILERFSAQQFPDLHSELNLSSLELGDSALYFCASSLEGTSGNIQYFGAGTRLSVL.

V is TRBV28 and J is TRBJ2-7; 9 bases line up with TRBD1. In germline, CDR1 is MDHEN, CDR2 SYDVKM. This CDR3 is 14 amino acids long. V shed 7 bases and J 0 bases; nucleotides not matched to a gene: 4. The CDR3 sequence is CASIRQGGSYEQYF. CDR3 sequence (DNA): TGTGCCAGCATAAGACAGGGGGGCTCCTACGAGCAGTACTTC. The variable domain in full, completed from reference TRBV28 and TRBJ2-7, reads DVKVTQSSRYLVKRTGEKVFLECVQDMDHENMFWYRQDPGLGLRLIYFSYDVKMKEKGDIPEGYSVSREKKERFSLILESASTNQTSMYLCASIRQGGSYEQYFGPGTRLTVT.

Concerning this clone itself: Other DNA sequences within the sample encode an identical CDR3. The chain couples TRBV19 to TRBJ2-7, with 9 bases matching TRBD1. The CDR3 is 15 residues long. With 1 base clipped from V and 2 bases from J, the junction kept 3 bases outside the gene matches. Looked up from germline, CDR1 is LNHDA and CDR2 is SQIVND (reference sequence). CDR3 sequence: CASSIAGQGTYEQYF. The CDR3 DNA sequence: TGTGCCAGTAGTATAGCGGGACAGGGAACCTACGAGCAGTACTTC.

Concerning this clone itself: Other DNA sequences from this sample encode an identical CDR3 as well. The CDR3 DNA reads as TGTGCCAGTAGTCTCCAGGGCACTGAAGCTTTCTTT. Residues: CASSLQGTEAFF. The chain uses TRBV19 and TRBJ1-1; the D gene is possibly TRBD1 (5 bases). V lost 5 bases, J lost 4 bases, and 8 bases lay in between. The CDR3 sequence is 12 residues long. CDR1 LNHDA and CDR2 SQIVND come from the germline V gene (reference sequence). The variable domain in full, completed from reference TRBV19 and TRBJ1-1, reads DGGITQSPKYLFRKEGQNVTLSCEQNLNHDAMYWYRQDPGQGLRLIYYSQIVNDFQKGDIAEGYSVSREKKESFPLTVTSAQKNPTAFYLCASSLQGTEAFFGQGTRLTVV.